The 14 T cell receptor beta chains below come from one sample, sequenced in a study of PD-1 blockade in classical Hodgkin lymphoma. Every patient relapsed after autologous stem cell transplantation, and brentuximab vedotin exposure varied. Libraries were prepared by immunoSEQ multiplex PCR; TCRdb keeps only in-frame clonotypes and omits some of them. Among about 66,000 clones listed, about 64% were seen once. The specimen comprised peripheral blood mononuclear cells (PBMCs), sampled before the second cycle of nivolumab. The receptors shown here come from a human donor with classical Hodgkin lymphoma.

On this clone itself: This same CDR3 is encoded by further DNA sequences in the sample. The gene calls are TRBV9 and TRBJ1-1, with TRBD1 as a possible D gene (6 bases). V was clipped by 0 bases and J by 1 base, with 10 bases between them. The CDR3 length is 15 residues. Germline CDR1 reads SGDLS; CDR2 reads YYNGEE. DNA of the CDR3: TGTGCCAGCAGCGTAGAAGGGGGACCGAACACTGAAGCTTTCTTT. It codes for CASSVEGGPNTEAFF. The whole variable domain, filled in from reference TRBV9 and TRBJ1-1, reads DSGVTQTPKHLITATGQRVTLRCSPRSGDLSVYWYQQSLDQGLQFLIQYYNGEERAKGNILERFSAQQFPDLHSELNLSSLELGDSALYFCASSVEGGPNTEAFFGQGTRLTVV.

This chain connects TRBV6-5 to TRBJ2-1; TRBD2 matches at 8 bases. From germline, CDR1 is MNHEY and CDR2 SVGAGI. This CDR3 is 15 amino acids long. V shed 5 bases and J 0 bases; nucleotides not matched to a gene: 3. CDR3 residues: CASSQSGSSYNEQFF. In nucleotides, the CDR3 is TGTGCCAGCAGTCAAAGCGGGAGCTCCTACAATGAGCAGTTCTTC.

The CDR3 sequence is CASLGGQLDYEQYF. As DNA, the CDR3 is TGTGCCAGCCTCGGGGGGCAATTAGACTACGAGCAGTACTTC. The V gene is TRBV2, the J gene TRBJ2-7; tentatively, D is TRBD2 (7 bases). This CDR3 contains 14 residues. V dropped 8 bases and J dropped 3 bases, with 17 bases sitting between them. Germline V gene sequence: CDR1 SNHLY, CDR2 FYNNEI.

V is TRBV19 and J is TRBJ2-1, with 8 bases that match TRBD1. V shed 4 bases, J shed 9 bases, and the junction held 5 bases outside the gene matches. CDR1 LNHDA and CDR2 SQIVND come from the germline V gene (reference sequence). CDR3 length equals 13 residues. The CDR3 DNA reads TGTGCCAGTAGTACAACAGGGGGAGGTGAGCAGTTCTTC. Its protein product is CASSTTGGGEQFF.

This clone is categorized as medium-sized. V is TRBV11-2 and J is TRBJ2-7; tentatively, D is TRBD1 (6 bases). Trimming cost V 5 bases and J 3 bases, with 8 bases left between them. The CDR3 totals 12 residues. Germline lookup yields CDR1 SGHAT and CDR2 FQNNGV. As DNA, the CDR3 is TGTGCCAGCAGCCCGGACAGCTACGAGCAGTACTTC. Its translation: CASSPDSYEQYF.

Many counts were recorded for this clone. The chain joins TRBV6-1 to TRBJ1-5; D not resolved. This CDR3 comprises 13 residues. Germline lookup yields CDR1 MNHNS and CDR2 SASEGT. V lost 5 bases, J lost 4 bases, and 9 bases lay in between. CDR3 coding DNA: TGTGCCAGCAGTTCCCAGGAGAATCAGCCCCAGCATTTT. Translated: CASSSQENQPQHF.

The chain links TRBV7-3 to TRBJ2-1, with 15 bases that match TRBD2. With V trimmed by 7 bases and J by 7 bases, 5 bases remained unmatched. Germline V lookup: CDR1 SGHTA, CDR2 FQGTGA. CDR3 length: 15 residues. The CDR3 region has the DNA TGTGCCAGCAACTCCGGGACTAGCGGGAGGAATGAGCAGTTCTTC. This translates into CASNSGTSGRNEQFF.

Written as DNA, the CDR3 is TGTGCCAGCAGCAACCGGACACGGTGTCACGATACGCAGTATTTT. It yields the protein CASSNRTRCHDTQYF. V and J are TRBV21-1 and TRBJ2-3; the table gives TRBD1 as D, unverified against the DNA. TRBV21-1 is described as a pseudogene. The CDR3 has 15 amino acids.

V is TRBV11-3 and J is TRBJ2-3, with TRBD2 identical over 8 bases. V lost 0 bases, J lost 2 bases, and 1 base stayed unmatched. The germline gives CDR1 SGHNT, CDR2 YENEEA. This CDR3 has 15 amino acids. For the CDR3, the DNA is TGTGCCAGCAGCTTAGAACTAGCGGCCACAGATACGCAGTATTTT. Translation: CASSLELAATDTQYF. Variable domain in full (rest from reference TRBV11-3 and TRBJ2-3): EAGVVQSPRYKIIEKKQPVAFWCNPISGHNTLYWYLQNLGQGPELLIRYENEEAVDDSQLPKDRFSAERLKGVDSTLKIQPAELGDSAVYLCASSLELAATDTQYFGPGTRLTVL.

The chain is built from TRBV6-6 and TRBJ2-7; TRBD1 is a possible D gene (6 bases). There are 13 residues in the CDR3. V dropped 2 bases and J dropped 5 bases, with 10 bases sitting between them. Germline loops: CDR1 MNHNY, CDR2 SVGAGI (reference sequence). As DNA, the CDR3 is TGTGCCAGCAGTTACGGGACATGGGACGAGCAGTACTTC. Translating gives CASSYGTWDEQYF.

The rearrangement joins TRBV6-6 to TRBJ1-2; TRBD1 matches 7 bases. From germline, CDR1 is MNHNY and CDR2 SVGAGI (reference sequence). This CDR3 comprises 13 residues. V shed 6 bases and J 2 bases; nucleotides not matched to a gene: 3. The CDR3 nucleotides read TGTGCCAGCAGCTCGACAGGGAACTATGGCTACACCTTC. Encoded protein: CASSSTGNYGYTF.

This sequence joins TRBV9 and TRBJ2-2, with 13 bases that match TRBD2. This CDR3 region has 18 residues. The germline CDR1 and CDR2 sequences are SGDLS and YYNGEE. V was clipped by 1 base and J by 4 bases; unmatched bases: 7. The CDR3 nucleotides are TGTGCCAGCAGCGTACATCGGACTAGCGGGGGCTCCACCGGGGAGCTGTTTTTT. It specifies CASSVHRTSGGSTGELFF.

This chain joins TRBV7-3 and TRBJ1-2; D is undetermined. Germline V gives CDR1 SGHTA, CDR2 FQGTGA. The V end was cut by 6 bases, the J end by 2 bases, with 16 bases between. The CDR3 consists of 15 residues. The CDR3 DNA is TGTGCCAGCAGATTCGGACCCACAGAAAACTATGGCTACACCTTC. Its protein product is CASRFGPTENYGYTF.

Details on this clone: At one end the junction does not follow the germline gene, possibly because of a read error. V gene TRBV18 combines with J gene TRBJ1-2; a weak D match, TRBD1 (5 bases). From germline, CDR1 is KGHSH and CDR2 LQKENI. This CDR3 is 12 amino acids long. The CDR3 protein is CASPPDRDGYTF. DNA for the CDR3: TGTGCCAGCCCACCGGATCGGGACGGCTACACCTTC.